This is a list of T cell receptor beta chains from one sample in a study of blood T cell repertoires in COVID-19. The data were produced by immunoSEQ multiplex PCR, yet TCRdb's version contains in-frame clones alone and is incomplete. Of 250,000 to 350,000 clones listed, around 87% are singletons. The specimen sequenced was peripheral blood. These receptors all come from a woman aged 50 to 60 who had recovered from COVID-19. Each CDR3 is given with its conserved first and last residue. Fields, in order: CDR3 protein, J gene, V gene.

CASYDGDHNQPQHF | TRBJ1-5 | TRBV2
CASRGRRDGYTF | TRBJ1-2 | TRBV9
CASAPNIARIRNNEQFF | TRBJ2-1 | TRBV18
CASSLGGQGMWGTEAFF | TRBJ1-1 | TRBV5-1
CASRMTGGTGANVLTF | TRBJ2-6 | TRBV7-9
CASSSTYNEQFF | TRBJ2-1 | TRBV7-2
CASSSEGSLFNEKLFF | TRBJ1-4 | TRBV19
CASSFRGAQSNEQFF | TRBJ2-1 | TRBV27
CASSRPREGALLSAGNTIYF | TRBJ1-3 | TRBV7-3
CAWSVRPGIGDTQYF | TRBJ2-3 | TRBV30
CASSIGAGLSPYNEQFF | TRBJ2-1 | TRBV19
CASSLDSWGYTF | TRBJ1-2 | TRBV5-1
CASSPGPQLAGGNEQFF | TRBJ2-1 | TRBV19
CASRLFGNSGPRTEAFF | TRBJ1-1 | TRBV28
CSASDRGQVGYTF | TRBJ1-2 | TRBV20-1
CASSQGDYWTGELFF | TRBJ2-2 | TRBV4-3
CATGRQGVTEAFF | TRBJ1-1 | TRBV12-3/TRBV12-4
CASSSPAAGGTDTQYF | TRBJ2-3 | TRBV5-6
CASSYSPTGSDTDTQYF | TRBJ2-3 | TRBV6-2/TRBV6-3
CASSLNLGVWNTEAFF | TRBJ1-1 | TRBV5-6
CASSLASGGSSYEQYF | TRBJ2-7 | TRBV5-1
CASSQSAGLFYEQYF | TRBJ2-7 | TRBV4-3
CAIRRGEGAPGANVLTF | TRBJ2-6 | TRBV10-3
CASSADRVNEKLFF | TRBJ1-4 | TRBV7-8
CSASPTGLNTEAFF | TRBJ1-1 | TRBV29-1
CASSSWDSGPNQPQHF | TRBJ1-5 | TRBV7-9
CASSKAGPRYGYTF | TRBJ1-2 | TRBV19
CASNSADTQYF | TRBJ2-3 | TRBV6-5
CASSLKMSYTEAFF | TRBJ1-1 | TRBV5-6
CASTPTQGGDTEAFF | TRBJ1-1 | TRBV7-9
CASSQGPGSSNTEAFF | TRBJ1-1 | TRBV14
CASSLVLGDISGNTIYF | TRBJ1-3 | TRBV11-2
CASSQERSSGRTDTQYF | TRBJ2-3 | TRBV3-1/TRBV3-2
CSGSSGTSYAEQYF | TRBJ2-7 | TRBV29-1
CASSSGQGNGYTF | TRBJ1-2 | TRBV5-1
CAWSGLSLGSGETQYF | TRBJ2-5 | TRBV30
CASSRLAGAVSEQFF | TRBJ2-1 | TRBV5-1
CASSEYSYEQYF | TRBJ2-7 | TRBV6-1
CATSRDAGRRVYEQYF | TRBJ2-7 | TRBV15
CSVVGWTGMNTEAFF | TRBJ1-1 | TRBV29-1
CASSLGPEKPTYEQYF | TRBJ2-7 | TRBV5-4